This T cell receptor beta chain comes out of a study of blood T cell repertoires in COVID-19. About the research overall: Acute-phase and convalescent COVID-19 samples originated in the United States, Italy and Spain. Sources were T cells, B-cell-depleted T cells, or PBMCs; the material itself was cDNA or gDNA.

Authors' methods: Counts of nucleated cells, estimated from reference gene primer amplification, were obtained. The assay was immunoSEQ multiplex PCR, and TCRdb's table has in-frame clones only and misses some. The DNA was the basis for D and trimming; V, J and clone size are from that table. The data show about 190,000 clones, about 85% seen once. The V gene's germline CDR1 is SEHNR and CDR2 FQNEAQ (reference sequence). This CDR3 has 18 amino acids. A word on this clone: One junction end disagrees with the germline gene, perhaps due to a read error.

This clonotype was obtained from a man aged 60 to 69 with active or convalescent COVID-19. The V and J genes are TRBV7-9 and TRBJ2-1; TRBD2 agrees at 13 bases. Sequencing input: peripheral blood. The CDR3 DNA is TGTGCCAGCAGCCTAGCGACTAGCGGGGGGCCTGGGTTCGATGAGCAGTTCTTC. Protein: CASSLATSGGPGFDEQFF.